This T cell receptor beta chain stems from a study of radiotherapy plus CTLA-4 blockade in lung cancer. Chemo-refractory metastatic non-small-cell lung cancer patients underwent focal radiation alongside CTLA-4 blockade with ipilimumab. Profiling relied on immunoSEQ multiplex PCR, and the TCRdb table lists in-frame clones only, not all of them. The table has 95,000 to 150,000 clones, 90% seen once. As concerns this clone: As yet, its antigen is unknown.

Study-wide results and caveats: Following radiotherapy plus ipilimumab, tumor-derived TCR clones expanded in the blood. It was early blood T cell clone dynamics, with interferon-beta, that reportedly best predicted response.

Per germline, CDR1 SGHRS and CDR2 YFSETQ. The CDR3 contains 14 residues. V was pared by 7 bases and J by 0 bases, with 11 bases between. This sequence joins TRBV5-1 and TRBJ2-1; D remains unclear. The specimen comprised peripheral blood, sampled from a patient treated with radiotherapy plus ipilimumab. This TCR was sampled from a human donor with non-small cell lung cancer that progressed on radiotherapy plus ipilimumab. CDR3 bases: TGCGCCAGCGGGGAAAAGCCCTCCTACAATGAGCAGTTCTTC. It encodes CASGEKPSYNEQFF.